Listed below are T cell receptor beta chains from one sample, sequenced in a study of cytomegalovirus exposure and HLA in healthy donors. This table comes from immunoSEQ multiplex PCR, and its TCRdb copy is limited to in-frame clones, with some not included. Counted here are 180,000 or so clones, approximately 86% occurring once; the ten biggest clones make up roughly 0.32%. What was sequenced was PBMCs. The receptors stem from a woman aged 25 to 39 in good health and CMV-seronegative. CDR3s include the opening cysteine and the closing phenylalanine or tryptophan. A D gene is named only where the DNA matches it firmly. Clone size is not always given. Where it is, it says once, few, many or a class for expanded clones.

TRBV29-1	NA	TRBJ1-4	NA	TGCAGCGTTGAAGATCGGTTCTACTGCCTTAATGAAAAACTGTTTTTT	CSVEDRFYCLNEKLFF
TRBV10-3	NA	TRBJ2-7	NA	TGTGCCATCAGTGCAGGAGGGGACGAGCAGTACTTC	CAISAGGDEQYF
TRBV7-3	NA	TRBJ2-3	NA	TGTGCCTCCGCGGGCCTCGGCACAGATACGCAGTATTTT	CASAGLGTDTQYF
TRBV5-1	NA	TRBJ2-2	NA	TGCGCCAGCACTCCGGGGGTAGACACCGGGGAGCTGTTTTTT	CASTPGVDTGELFF
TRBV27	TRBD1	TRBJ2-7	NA	TGTGCCAGCAGTTTCTCTGACAGGGGCTACGAGCAGTACTTC	CASSFSDRGYEQYF
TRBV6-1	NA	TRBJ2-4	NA	TGTGCCAGCAGTGAACGGGGGAGAGAAAACATTCAGTACTTC	CASSERGRENIQYF
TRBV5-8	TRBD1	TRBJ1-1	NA	TGTGCCAGCAGTTGGGACAGGGGTTTTGTTGTCGGCCGATCCACTGAAGCTTTCTTT	CASSWDRGFVVGRSTEAFF
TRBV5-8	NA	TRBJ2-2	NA	TGTGCCAGCAGCTTACACAGGAGTAACGGGGAGCTGTTTTTT	CASSLHRSNGELFF
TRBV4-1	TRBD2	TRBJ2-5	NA	TGCGCCAGCAGCCAAGCCGGACTAGCGATGGTAGAGACCCAGTACTTC	CASSQAGLAMVETQYF
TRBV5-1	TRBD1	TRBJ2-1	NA	TGCGCCAGCAGCTTGGTTGGGACAGGGGAACACAATGAGCAGTTCTTC	CASSLVGTGEHNEQFF
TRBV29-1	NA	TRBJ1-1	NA	TGCAGCGTCCGCCGGGACAACATGAACACTGAAGCTTTCTTT	CSVRRDNMNTEAFF
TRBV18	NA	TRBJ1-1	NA	TGTGCCAGCTCACCCCGGACAGCAATAGAAGCTTTCTTT	CASSPRTAIEAFF
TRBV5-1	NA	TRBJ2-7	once	TGCGCCAGCAGCTTTTCCGGGACTTCACTCTACGAGCAGTACTTC	CASSFSGTSLYEQYF
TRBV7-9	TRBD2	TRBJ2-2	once	TGTGCCACTCAGCTTAAAAGGGCAGCGGGGGGCGAGACGGGGGAGCTGTTTTTT	CATQLKRAAGGETGELFF
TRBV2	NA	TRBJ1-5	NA	TGTGCCAGCAGTGAGCTGGGGCAGGAGAGCAATCAGCCCCAGCATTTT	CASSELGQESNQPQHF
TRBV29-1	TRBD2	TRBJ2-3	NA	TGCAGCGTTGGGTATGAGCGGGGGGTTGCAGATACGCAGTATTTT	CSVGYERGVADTQYF
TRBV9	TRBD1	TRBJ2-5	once	TGTGCCAGCAGCTCTAGACAGGGGACCGAAGAGACCCAGTACTTC	CASSSRQGTEETQYF
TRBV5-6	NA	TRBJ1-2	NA	TGTGCCAGCAGCTTAAATCGCCTCGTGGGCAGGGGTGCCTATGGCTACACCTTC	CASSLNRLVGRGAYGYTF
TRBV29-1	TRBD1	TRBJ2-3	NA	TGCAGCGTCGACGGGACAGACAGCACAGATACGCAGTATTTT	CSVDGTDSTDTQYF
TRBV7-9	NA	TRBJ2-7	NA	TGTGCCAGCAGCTTCGGGGGAATCGAGCAGTACTTC	CASSFGGIEQYF
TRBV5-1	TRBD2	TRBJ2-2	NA	TGCGCCAGCAGCGCATCCCCTAGCGGTGGGGACACCGGGGAGCTGTTTTTT	CASSASPSGGDTGELFF
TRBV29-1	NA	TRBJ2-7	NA	TGCAGCGTTGCACAGGGATCCTACGAGCAGTACTTC	CSVAQGSYEQYF
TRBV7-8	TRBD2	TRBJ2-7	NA	TGTGCCAGCAGCTTAGACACGCTAGCGGGAGGACAGTACGAGCAGTACTTC	CASSLDTLAGGQYEQYF
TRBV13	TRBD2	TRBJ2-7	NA	TGTGCCAGCAGCTATCGGACTAGCGGGAGCTACGAGCAGTACTTC	CASSYRTSGSYEQYF
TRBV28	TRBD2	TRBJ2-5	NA	TGTGCCAGCAGTTTATTGGCGACAGGGCGGTTTAGCGGGAGAGTCGATCGAGAGGAGACCCAGTACTTC	CASSLLATGRFSGRVDREETQYF
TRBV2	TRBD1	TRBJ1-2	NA	TGTGCCAGCAGGACAGGGTTCACTAACTATGGCTACACCTTC	CASRTGFTNYGYTF
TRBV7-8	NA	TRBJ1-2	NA	TGTGCCAGCAGCTCCAGAAACTATGGCTACACCTTC	CASSSRNYGYTF
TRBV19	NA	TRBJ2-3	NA	TGTGCCAGTAGTATACAGGGAGGAGATACGCAGTATTTT	CASSIQGGDTQYF
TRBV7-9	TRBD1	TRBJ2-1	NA	TGTGCCAGCAGCACTAGAGCCGGGACAGGTACCAATGAGCAGTTCTTC	CASSTRAGTGTNEQFF
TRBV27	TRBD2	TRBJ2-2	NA	TGTGCCAGCAGTCTGTCCGGGACTAGCGGGTACACCGGGGAGCTGTTTTTT	CASSLSGTSGYTGELFF
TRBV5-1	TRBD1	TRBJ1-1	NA	TGCGCCAGCAGCTGGGGCTCACAGGGGGCCACTGAAGCTTTCTTT	CASSWGSQGATEAFF
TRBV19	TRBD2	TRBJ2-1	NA	TGTGCAGCGGGGGAATACAATGAGCAGTTCTTC	CAAGEYNEQFF